Listed below are T cell receptor beta chains from one sample, sequenced in a study of ipilimumab plus nivolumab after autologous stem cell transplantation. Repertoires were generated with immunoSEQ multiplex PCR, while TCRdb's copy carries only in-frame clones and drops some. The top ten clones hold 0.75% to 1% of a sample with about 40,000 clones, around 92% of them seen once. The material was PBMCs, obtained in a trial of ipilimumab plus nivolumab as post-transplant consolidation. The receptors were gathered from a male donor with multiple myeloma. Both conserved end residues are part of each CDR3. A D gene is named only where the DNA matches it firmly. Clone size is given for some rows only: seen once, a few or many times, or a class if the clone is expanded.

V	D	size	J	DNA	CDR3
TRBV4-3	-	-	TRBJ1-2	TGCGCCAGCAGCTCCACAGGCACCCCAGGGCTAGGCTACACCTTC	CASSSTGTPGLGYTF
TRBV7-8	TRBD2	once	TRBJ2-7	TGTGCCAGCAGCTTGACTAGCGGGAGTAAGTCCTACGAGCAGTACTTC	CASSLTSGSKSYEQYF
TRBV27	TRBD2	-	TRBJ2-7	TGTGCCAGCAGTTTATTTAGCGGGAGAGGCTACGAGCAGTACTTC	CASSLFSGRGYEQYF
TRBV10-2	-	once	TRBJ1-1	TGCGCCAGCAGTGAGTCCGGCAGGAGCACTGAAGCTTTCTTT	CASSESGRSTEAFF
TRBV13	-	-	TRBJ2-1	TGTGCCAGCAGCCCCCCCCGTCCCGGTTCCGATGAGCAGTTCTTC	CASSPPRPGSDEQFF
TRBV4-1	TRBD1	-	TRBJ2-7	TGCGCCAGCAGCCAGGTCGGGACAGGGCCCTACGAGCAGTACTTC	CASSQVGTGPYEQYF
TRBV5-6	TRBD2	-	TRBJ2-7	TGTGCCAGCAGATCCCGGGGGTCTAGCGGGATGGGGTACGAGCAGTACTTC	CASRSRGSSGMGYEQYF
TRBV7-2	-	-	TRBJ2-7	TGTGCCAGCAAACGAGGGGCGGGGGCGCCGGACGAGCAGTACTTC	CASKRGAGAPDEQYF
TRBV5-4	TRBD2	-	TRBJ2-7	TGTGCCAGCAGGCCTAGCGGGACTTACGAGCAGTACTTC	CASRPSGTYEQYF
TRBV5-6	-	-	TRBJ2-3	TGTGCCAGCCGGGTGAGGGGGGCAACAGATACGCAGTATTTT	CASRVRGATDTQYF
TRBV7-2	-	-	TRBJ2-3	TGTGCCAGCAGTTCTCCTAGCACAGATACGCAGTATTTT	CASSSPSTDTQYF
TRBV7-6	-	-	TRBJ2-7	TGTGCCAGCAGCTACGCCAACCATATTCCGGGACACCCCTTCTACGAGCAGTACTTC	CASSYANHIPGHPFYEQYF
TRBV30	-	-	TRBJ1-1	TGTGCCGGACAGAACCTCCGGGGTGAAGCTTTCTTT	CAGQNLRGEAFF
TRBV27	-	-	TRBJ1-5	TGTGCCAGCGGAGGCCCGGGGGTCGAGCCCCAGCATTTT	CASGGPGVEPQHF
TRBV21-1	-	-	TRBJ2-1	TGTGCCAGCAGCAATCCGAGGGGGGGCCCTTACAATGAGCAGTTCTTC	CASSNPRGGPYNEQFF
TRBV28	TRBD2	-	TRBJ2-7	TGTGCCAGCCTTAGCGGGGGGTCCTACGAGCAGTACTTC	CASLSGGSYEQYF
TRBV11-2	TRBD1	-	TRBJ1-1	TGTGCCAGCAGCTTAGATTTTCAGGGGGCGACTGAAGCTTTCTTT	CASSLDFQGATEAFF
TRBV30	TRBD2	-	TRBJ2-1	TGTGCCTGGGCGGGAGGGAGGGAATACAATGAGCAGTTCTTC	CAWAGGREYNEQFF
TRBV9	-	once	TRBJ2-7	TGTGCCAGCAGCCCAGCCACGGGGGCGAACTACGAGCAGTACTTC	CASSPATGANYEQYF
TRBV5-1	-	-	TRBJ2-7	TGCGCCAGCAGCTCACAGGGCTACGAGCAGTACTTC	CASSSQGYEQYF
TRBV18	-	once	TRBJ1-4	TGTGCCAGCTCTCGGACAGTGAATGAAAAACTGTTTTTT	CASSRTVNEKLFF
TRBV28	-	-	TRBJ2-2	TGTGCCAGCAGTTTGGGGGTTTCCAACACCGGGGAGCTGTTTTTT	CASSLGVSNTGELFF
TRBV27	TRBD1	-	TRBJ2-5	TGTGCCAGCAAGGGACAGGGGGCGCTGGAGACCCAGTACTTC	CASKGQGALETQYF
TRBV19	-	-	TRBJ1-5	TGTGCCAGTAGCACAGCGGATCAGCCCCAGCATTTT	CASSTADQPQHF
TRBV7-3	TRBD1	-	TRBJ2-5	TGTGCCAGCAGCTTAGAAGCGGGGACAGGGGGAAGGGAGACCCAGTACTTC	CASSLEAGTGGRETQYF
TRBV7-3	-	-	TRBJ2-1	TGTGCCAGCAGTTGGGCCGGCAGCGCAGGCAATGAGCAGTTCTTC	CASSWAGSAGNEQFF
TRBV28	TRBD1	-	TRBJ1-2	TGTGCCAGCAGTTTATCCCTAACTTCGACAGGGGGAGTAGGTGGCTACACCTTC	CASSLSLTSTGGVGGYTF
TRBV6-5	-	-	TRBJ1-4	TGTGCCACCGCGGGGGGGCTACGGGAAAAACTGTTTTTT	CATAGGLREKLFF
TRBV19	TRBD1	-	TRBJ1-5	TGTGCCAGTAGCTCCCGACAGGGGATGTACAATCAGCCCCAGCATTTT	CASSSRQGMYNQPQHF